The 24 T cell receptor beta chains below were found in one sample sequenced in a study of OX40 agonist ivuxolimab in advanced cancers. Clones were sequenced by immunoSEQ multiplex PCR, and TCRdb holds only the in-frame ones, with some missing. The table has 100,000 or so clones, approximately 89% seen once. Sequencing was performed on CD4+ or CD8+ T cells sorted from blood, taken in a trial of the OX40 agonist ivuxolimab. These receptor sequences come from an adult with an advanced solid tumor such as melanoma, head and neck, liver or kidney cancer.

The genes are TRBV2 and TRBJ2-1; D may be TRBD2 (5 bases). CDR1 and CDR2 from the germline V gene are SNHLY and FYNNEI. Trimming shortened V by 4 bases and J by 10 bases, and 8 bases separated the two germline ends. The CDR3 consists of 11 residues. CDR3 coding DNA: TGTGCCAGCAGTGTCCGACTAGAGCAGTTCTTC. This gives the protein CASSVRLEQFF.

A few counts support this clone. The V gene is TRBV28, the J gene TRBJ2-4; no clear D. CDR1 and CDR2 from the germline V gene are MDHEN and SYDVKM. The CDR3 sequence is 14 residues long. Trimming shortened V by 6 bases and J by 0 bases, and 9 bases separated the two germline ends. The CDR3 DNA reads TGTGCCAGCAGCGTGCTCATAGCCAAAAACATTCAGTACTTC. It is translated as CASSVLIAKNIQYF.

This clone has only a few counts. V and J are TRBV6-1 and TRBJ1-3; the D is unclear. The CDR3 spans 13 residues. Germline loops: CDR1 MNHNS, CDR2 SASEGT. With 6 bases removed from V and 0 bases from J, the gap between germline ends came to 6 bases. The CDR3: CASRTSSGNTIYF. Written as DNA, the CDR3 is TGTGCCAGCAGAACTAGCTCTGGAAACACCATATATTTT.

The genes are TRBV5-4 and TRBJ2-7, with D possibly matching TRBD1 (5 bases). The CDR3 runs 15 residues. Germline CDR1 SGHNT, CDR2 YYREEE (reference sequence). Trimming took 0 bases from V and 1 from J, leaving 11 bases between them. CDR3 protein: CASSLGAGKSYEQYF. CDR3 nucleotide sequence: TGTGCCAGCAGCTTGGGGGCAGGGAAATCCTACGAGCAGTACTTC.

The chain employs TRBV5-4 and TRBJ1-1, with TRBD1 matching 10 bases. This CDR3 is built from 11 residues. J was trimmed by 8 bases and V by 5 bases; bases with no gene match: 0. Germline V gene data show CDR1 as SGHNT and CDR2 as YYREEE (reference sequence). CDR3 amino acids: CASRGQGEAFF. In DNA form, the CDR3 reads TGTGCCAGCAGGGGACAGGGGGAAGCTTTCTTT.

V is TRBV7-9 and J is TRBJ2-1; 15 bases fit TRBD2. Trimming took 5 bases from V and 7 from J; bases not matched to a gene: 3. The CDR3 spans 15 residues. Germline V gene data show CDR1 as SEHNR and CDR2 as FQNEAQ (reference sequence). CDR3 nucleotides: TGTGCCAGCAGCCGGGGACTAGCGGGAGGTAATGAGCAGTTCTTC. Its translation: CASSRGLAGGNEQFF.

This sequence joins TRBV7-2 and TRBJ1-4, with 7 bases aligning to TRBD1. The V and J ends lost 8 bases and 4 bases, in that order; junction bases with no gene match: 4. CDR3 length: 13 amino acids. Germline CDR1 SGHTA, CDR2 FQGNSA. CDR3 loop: CASGGQFNEKLFF. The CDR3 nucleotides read TGTGCCAGCGGGGGACAGTTTAATGAAAAACTGTTTTTT.

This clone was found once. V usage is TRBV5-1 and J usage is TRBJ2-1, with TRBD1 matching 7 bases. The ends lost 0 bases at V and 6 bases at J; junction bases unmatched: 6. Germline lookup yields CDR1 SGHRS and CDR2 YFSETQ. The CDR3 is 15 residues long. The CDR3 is CASSLGRGGSNEQFF. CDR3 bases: TGCGCCAGCAGCTTGGGGAGAGGGGGCTCCAATGAGCAGTTCTTC.

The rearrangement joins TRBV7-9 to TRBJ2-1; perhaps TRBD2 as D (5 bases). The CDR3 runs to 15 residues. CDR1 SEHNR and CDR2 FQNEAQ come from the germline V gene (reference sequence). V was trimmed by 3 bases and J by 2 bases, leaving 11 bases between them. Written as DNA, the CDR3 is TGTGCCAGCAGCTTGTTGGGAGCGGCCTACAATGAGCAGTTCTTC. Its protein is CASSLLGAAYNEQFF.

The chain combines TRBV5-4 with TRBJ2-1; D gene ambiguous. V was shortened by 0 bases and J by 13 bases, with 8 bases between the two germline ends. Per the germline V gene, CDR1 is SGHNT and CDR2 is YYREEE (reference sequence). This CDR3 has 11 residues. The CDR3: CASSLGSNQFF. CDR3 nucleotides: TGTGCCAGCAGCTTGGGAAGTAACCAGTTCTTC.

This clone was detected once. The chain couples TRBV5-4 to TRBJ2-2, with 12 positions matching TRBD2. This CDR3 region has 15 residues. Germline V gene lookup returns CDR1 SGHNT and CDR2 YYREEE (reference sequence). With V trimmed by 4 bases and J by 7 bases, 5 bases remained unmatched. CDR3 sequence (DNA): TGTGCCAGCAGCCGGACTAGCGGGATTGACGGGGAGCTGTTTTTT. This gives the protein CASSRTSGIDGELFF. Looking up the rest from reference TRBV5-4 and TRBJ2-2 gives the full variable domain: ETGVTQSPTHLIKTRGQQVTLRCSSQSGHNTVSWYQQALGQGPQFIFQYYREEENGRGNFPPRFSGLQFPNYSSELNVNALELDDSALYLCASSRTSGIDGELFFGEGSRLTVL.

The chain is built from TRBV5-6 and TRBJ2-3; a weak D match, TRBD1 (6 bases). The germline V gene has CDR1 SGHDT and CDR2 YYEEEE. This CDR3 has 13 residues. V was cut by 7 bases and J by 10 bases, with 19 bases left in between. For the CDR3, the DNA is TGTGCCAGCGCTGTTGCAGGGGTGGCAGCGCAGTATTTT. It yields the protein CASAVAGVAAQYF.

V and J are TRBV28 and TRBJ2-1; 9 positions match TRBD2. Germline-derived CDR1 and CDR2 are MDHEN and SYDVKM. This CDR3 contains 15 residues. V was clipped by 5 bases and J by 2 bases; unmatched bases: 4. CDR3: CASSRAGGAYNEQFF. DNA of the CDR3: TGTGCCAGCAGTCGAGCGGGAGGTGCCTACAATGAGCAGTTCTTC. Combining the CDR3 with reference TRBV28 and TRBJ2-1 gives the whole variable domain DVKVTQSSRYLVKRTGEKVFLECVQDMDHENMFWYRQDPGLGLRLIYFSYDVKMKEKGDIPEGYSVSREKKERFSLILESASTNQTSMYLCASSRAGGAYNEQFFGPGTRLTVL.

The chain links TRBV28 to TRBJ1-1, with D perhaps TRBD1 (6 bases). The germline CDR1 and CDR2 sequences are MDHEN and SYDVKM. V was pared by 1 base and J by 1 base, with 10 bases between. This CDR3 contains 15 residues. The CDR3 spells CASSLSVRGNTEAFF. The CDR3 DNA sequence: TGTGCCAGCAGTTTATCTGTCAGGGGGAACACTGAAGCTTTCTTT.

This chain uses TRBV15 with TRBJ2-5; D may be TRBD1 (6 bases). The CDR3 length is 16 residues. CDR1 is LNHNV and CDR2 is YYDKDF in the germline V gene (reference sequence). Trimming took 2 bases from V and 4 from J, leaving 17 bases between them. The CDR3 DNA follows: TGTGCCACCAGCAGACGATATAAGGGGGTAGGAGAGACCCAGTACTTC. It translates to CATSRRYKGVGETQYF.

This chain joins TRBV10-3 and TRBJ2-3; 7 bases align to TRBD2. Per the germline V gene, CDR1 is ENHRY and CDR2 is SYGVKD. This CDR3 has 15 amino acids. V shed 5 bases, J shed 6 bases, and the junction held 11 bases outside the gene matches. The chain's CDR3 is CAISPSGGVDDTQYF. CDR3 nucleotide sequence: TGTGCCATCAGTCCTTCGGGAGGTGTAGATGATACGCAGTATTTT.

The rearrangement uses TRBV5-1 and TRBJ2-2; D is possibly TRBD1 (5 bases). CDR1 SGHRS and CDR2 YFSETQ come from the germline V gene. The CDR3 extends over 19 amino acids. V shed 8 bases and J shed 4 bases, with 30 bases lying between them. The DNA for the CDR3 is TGCGCCAGTAAAAGGGGAAAGGCTTTTTCCGAAAATTCCACCGGGGAGCTGTTTTTT. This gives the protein CASKRGKAFSENSTGELFF.

The CDR3 loop reads CASSTQGGSNQPQHF. CDR3 sequence (DNA): TGTGCCAGCAGTACCCAGGGGGGGAGCAATCAGCCCCAGCATTTT. J is TRBJ1-5 and V is TRBV2; 7 bases map to TRBD1. Germline CDR1 is SNHLY and CDR2 is FYNNEI. The CDR3 is 15 residues long. V was pared by 5 bases and J by 1 base, with 5 bases of the junction left unmatched. The full variable domain, rest sourced from reference TRBV2 and TRBJ1-5, is EPEVTQTPSHQVTQMGQEVILRCVPISNHLYFYWYRQILGQKVEFLVSFYNNEISEKSEIFDDQFSVERPDGSNFTLKIRSTKLEDSAMYFCASSTQGGSNQPQHFGDGTRLSIL.

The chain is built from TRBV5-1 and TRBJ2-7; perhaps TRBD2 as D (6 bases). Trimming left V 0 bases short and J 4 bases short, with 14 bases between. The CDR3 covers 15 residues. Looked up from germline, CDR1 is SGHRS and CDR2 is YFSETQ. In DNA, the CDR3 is TGCGCCAGCAGCTTGGCGGCGGGAAGGGAATACGAGCAGTACTTC. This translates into CASSLAAGREYEQYF.

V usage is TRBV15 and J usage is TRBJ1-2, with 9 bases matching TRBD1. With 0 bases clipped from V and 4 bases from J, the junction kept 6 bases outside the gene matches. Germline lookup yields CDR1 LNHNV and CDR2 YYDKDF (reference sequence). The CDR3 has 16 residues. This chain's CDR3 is CATSRDLTGGTYGYTF. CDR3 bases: TGTGCCACCAGCAGAGACTTAACAGGGGGCACCTATGGCTACACCTTC.

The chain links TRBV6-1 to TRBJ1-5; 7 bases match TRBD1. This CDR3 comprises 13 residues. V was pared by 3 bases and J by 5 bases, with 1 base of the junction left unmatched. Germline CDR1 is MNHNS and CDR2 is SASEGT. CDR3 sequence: CASSEQGDQPQHF. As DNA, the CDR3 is TGTGCCAGCAGTGAGCAGGGGGATCAGCCCCAGCATTTT.

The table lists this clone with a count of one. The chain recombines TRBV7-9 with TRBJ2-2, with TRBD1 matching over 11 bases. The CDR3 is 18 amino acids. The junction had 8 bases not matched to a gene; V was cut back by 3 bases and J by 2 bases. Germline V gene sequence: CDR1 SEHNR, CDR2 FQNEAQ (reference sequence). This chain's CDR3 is CASSFRTGGASNTGELFF. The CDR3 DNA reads TGTGCCAGCAGCTTCCGGACAGGGGGCGCATCTAACACCGGGGAGCTGTTTTTT.

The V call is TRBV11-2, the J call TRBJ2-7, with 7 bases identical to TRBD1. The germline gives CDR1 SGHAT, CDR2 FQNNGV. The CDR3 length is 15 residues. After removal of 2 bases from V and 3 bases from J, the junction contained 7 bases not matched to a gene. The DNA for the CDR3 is TGTGCCAGCAGCTTATCTTTGGGACAGAACTACGAGCAGTACTTC. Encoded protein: CASSLSLGQNYEQYF.

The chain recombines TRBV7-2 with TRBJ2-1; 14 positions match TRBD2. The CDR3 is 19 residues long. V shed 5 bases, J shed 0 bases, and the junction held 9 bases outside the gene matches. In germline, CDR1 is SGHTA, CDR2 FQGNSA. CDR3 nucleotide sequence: TGTGCCAGCAGCCCGGGACTAGCGGGAGCTACAAGCTCCTACAATGAGCAGTTCTTC. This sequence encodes CASSPGLAGATSSYNEQFF.